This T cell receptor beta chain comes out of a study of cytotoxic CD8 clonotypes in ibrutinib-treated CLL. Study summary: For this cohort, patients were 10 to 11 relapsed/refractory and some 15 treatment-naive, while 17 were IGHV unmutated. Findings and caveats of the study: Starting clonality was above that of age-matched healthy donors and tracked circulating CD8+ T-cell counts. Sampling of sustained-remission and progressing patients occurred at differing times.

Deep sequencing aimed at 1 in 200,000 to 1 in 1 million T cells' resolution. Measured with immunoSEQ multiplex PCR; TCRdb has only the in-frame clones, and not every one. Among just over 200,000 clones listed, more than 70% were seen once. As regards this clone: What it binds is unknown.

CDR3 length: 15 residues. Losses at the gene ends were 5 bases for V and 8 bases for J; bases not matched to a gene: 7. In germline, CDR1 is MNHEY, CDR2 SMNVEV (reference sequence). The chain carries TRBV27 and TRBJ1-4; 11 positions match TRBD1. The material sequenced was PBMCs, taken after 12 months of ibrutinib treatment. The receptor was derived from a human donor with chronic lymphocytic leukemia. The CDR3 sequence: CASSRPGQGGEKLFF. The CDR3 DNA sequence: TGTGCCAGCAGTAGGCCGGGACAGGGGGGAGAAAAACTGTTTTTT.